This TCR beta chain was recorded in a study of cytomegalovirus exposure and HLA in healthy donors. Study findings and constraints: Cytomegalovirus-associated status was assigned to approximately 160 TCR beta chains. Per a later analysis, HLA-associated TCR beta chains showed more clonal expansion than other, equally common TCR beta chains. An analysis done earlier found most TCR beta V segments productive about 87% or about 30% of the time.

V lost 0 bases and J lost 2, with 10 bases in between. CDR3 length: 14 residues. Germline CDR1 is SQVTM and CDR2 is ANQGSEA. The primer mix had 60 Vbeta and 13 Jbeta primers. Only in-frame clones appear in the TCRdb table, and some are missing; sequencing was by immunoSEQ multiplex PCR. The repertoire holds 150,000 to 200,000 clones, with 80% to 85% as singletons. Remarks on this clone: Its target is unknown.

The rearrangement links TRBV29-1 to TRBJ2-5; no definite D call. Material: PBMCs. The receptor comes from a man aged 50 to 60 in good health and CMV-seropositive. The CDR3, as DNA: TGCAGCGTTGAAGATCTAGTCAGACAAGAGACCCAGTACTTC. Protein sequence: CSVEDLVRQETQYF.